Presented here are 16 T cell receptor beta chains from one specimen sequenced in a study of regulatory T cells in long-lasting Graves disease. Time point: newly diagnosed GD, antithyroid drugs for less than 3 months. Isolated PBMC RNA provided the starting material for the TCR library. Through Arm-PCR of CDR3 regions and iRepertoire HTBI primers, TCR beta libraries were built. TCRdb reprocessed the multiplex PCR reads with MiXCR, giving one entry per CDR3 protein. The data hold hundreds of thousands of distinct CDR3 sequences, with around 15% observed a single time. This sample was shared with a second study, whose subject was T cells in Graves' hyperthyroidism and ophthalmopathy.

The sample was peripheral blood mononuclear cells (PBMCs), taken at new diagnosis, from a patient treated with antithyroid drugs. The origin of the receptors is a young woman with Graves disease.

A note on this clonotype: A single base separates this from a much larger clone, so it may be a read error. The rearrangement joins TRBV30 to TRBJ2-7, with 7 positions matching TRBD2. The CDR3 has 13 residues. CDR1 is GTSNPN, CDR2 SVGIG, per germline (reference sequence). Written as DNA, the CDR3 is TGTGCCTGGAGTCTAGCGGTCTCCTACGAGCGGTACTTC. Protein sequence: CAWSLAVSYERYF.

The sample holds a few counts of this clonotype. The J gene is TRBJ1-4, the V gene TRBV25-1; TRBD1 might be the D (5 bases). The V end lost 7 bases, the J end lost 4 bases, and 13 bases lay between the germline ends. This CDR3 is 14 amino acids long. CDR1 MGHDK and CDR2 SYGVNS come from the germline V gene. The CDR3 DNA reads TGTGCCAGCACCGTTGGGGGGGTTAATGAAAAACTGTTTTTT. This sequence encodes CASTVGGVNEKLFF.

The CDR3 protein is CASSASRGVAGGRYNEQFF. The CDR3 DNA reads TGTGCCAGCAGCGCATCGCGGGGGGTAGCGGGAGGGCGATACAATGAGCAGTTCTTC. The rearrangement joins TRBV9 to TRBJ2-1, with 11 positions matching TRBD2. J gave up 4 bases and V 3 bases, and 15 bases lay outside the gene matches. Germline CDR1 and CDR2: SGDLS and YYNGEE. The CDR3 has 19 amino acids.

The gene calls are TRBV4-1 and TRBJ1-6, with a tentative D call TRBD1 (6 bases). The CDR3 is 15 amino acids. Trimming left V 7 bases short and J 5 bases short, with 15 bases between. Germline V gives CDR1 MGHRA, CDR2 YSYEKL. The CDR3: CASNQMDSHNSPLHF. DNA of the CDR3: TGCGCCAGCAACCAGATGGACAGCCATAATTCACCCCTCCACTTT.

There are many counts of this clonotype. V gene TRBV9 combines with J gene TRBJ2-7; 7 bases fit TRBD1. This CDR3 spans 13 amino acids. V gave up 2 bases and J gave up 6 bases; unmatched junction bases: 5. Per germline, CDR1 SGDLS and CDR2 YYNGEE. CDR3 in DNA: TGTGCCAGCAGCGTCCAGAACAGGGGCGAGCAGTACTTC. As protein: CASSVQNRGEQYF.

Regarding this clonotype: With a much larger clone just one base away, this may be a read error. This chain uses TRBV4-3 with TRBJ1-5, with D unresolved. The CDR3 runs 13 residues. Germline V gene sequence: CDR1 LGHNA, CDR2 YSLEER. As DNA, the CDR3 is TGCGCCAACAGCCAAGGTATAAATCAGCCCCAGCATTTT. Translated: CANSQGINQPQHF.

This clonotype showed up many times. The V gene is TRBV6-5, the J gene TRBJ1-1; 8 bases match TRBD1. CDR3 length equals 15 residues. Germline trimming cut 0 bases from V and 3 bases from J; bases unmatched to any gene: 3. CDR1 is MNHEY, CDR2 SVGAGI, per germline. The chain's CDR3 is CASSYSQGVHTEAFF. The CDR3 DNA is TGTGCCAGCAGTTACTCACAGGGGGTGCACACTGAAGCTTTCTTT.

In its sample, this clonotype was seen once. The rearrangement uses TRBV20-1 and TRBJ2-3; 8 positions match TRBD2. CDR3 length: 12 amino acids. Germline V gene data show CDR1 as DFQATT and CDR2 as SNEGSKA (reference sequence). This chain's CDR3 is CSLAGSTDTQYF. CDR3 DNA: TGCAGCCTAGCGGGCAGCACAGATACGCAGTATTTT.

There are many counts of this clonotype. The chain joins TRBV12-3 or TRBV12-4 to TRBJ1-1, with D unresolved. The CDR3 has 14 amino acids. Trimming removed 1 base from V and 2 bases from J, with 8 bases in between. CDR3: CASSLGVINTEAFF. CDR3 sequence (DNA): TGTGCCAGCAGTTTAGGGGTTATCAACACTGAAGCTTTCTTT.

This clonotype occurred a few times. The V gene is TRBV7-2, the J gene TRBJ1-1; no definite D call. The V gene lost 2 bases and the J gene lost 3 bases, with 10 bases spanning the gap. This CDR3 is built from 14 residues. Per the germline V gene, CDR1 is SGHTA and CDR2 is FQGNSA. CDR3 sequence reads: CASSLLGVDTEAFF. The CDR3 DNA is TGTGCCAGCAGCTTATTGGGCGTGGACACTGAAGCTTTCTTT.

This clonotype was seen ten or more times. Here the CDR3 reads CASSRDGHDSYNEQFF. The CDR3 nucleotides read TGTGCCAGCAGTCGTGACGGCCACGACAGCTACAATGAGCAGTTCTTC. This sequence joins TRBV6-4 and TRBJ2-1; D is possibly TRBD1 (5 bases). The CDR3 contains 16 residues. V shed 5 bases and J shed 3 bases, with 17 bases lying between them. CDR1 and CDR2 (germline): MRHNA, SNTAGT.

V is TRBV18 and J is TRBJ2-2; 8 bases align to TRBD2. Germline CDR1 reads KGHSH; CDR2 reads LQKENI. The CDR3 extends over 16 amino acids. V lost 3 bases to trimming and J lost 3 bases; unmatched junction nucleotides: 6. For the CDR3, the DNA is TGTGCCAGCTCACCGGGACTAGAAGGGGACACCGGGGAGCTGTTTTTT. It translates to CASSPGLEGDTGELFF.

This clonotype was counted only a few times. DNA of the CDR3: TGTGCCAGCAGCAGATTGACAGCCATCTCTGGAAACACCATATATTTT. Residues: CASSRLTAISGNTIYF. The chain couples TRBV2 to TRBJ1-3, with D possibly matching TRBD1 (5 bases). CDR1 and CDR2 (germline): SNHLY, FYNNEI. The V end was cut by 6 bases, the J end by 0 bases, with 15 bases between. This CDR3 region has 16 residues.

The chain links TRBV19 to TRBJ2-2, with 10 bases lining up with TRBD2. The CDR3 has 16 amino acids. J lost 4 bases, V lost 6 bases, and 8 bases had no gene match. The germline V gene has CDR1 LNHDA and CDR2 SQIVND (reference sequence). CDR3 residues: CASRSLAGVLTGELFF. As DNA, the CDR3 is TGTGCCAGTAGAAGCCTAGCGGGAGTTCTCACCGGGGAGCTGTTTTTT.

This chain joins TRBV6-2 or TRBV6-3 and TRBJ2-1, with 11 bases that match TRBD2. CDR1 is MNHEY and CDR2 is SVGEGT in the germline V gene. CDR3 length equals 16 residues. V lost 7 bases, J lost 12 bases, and 17 bases stayed unmatched. For the CDR3, the DNA is TGTGCCAGCACCGTCCATAGCGGGAGGGCGCTTTGTGTGCAGTTCTTC. Amino acid sequence: CASTVHSGRALCVQFF.

V and J are TRBV20-1 and TRBJ2-3, with 8 bases matching TRBD2. The CDR3 has 16 amino acids. CDR1 is DFQATT, CDR2 SNEGSKA, per germline (reference sequence). V dropped 8 bases and J dropped 3; count of bases not matched to a gene: 16. CDR3 DNA: TGCAGTCGCTTGGATTTAGGGCCGGGGGGGACAGATACGCAGTATTTT. Its protein product is CSRLDLGPGGTDTQYF.